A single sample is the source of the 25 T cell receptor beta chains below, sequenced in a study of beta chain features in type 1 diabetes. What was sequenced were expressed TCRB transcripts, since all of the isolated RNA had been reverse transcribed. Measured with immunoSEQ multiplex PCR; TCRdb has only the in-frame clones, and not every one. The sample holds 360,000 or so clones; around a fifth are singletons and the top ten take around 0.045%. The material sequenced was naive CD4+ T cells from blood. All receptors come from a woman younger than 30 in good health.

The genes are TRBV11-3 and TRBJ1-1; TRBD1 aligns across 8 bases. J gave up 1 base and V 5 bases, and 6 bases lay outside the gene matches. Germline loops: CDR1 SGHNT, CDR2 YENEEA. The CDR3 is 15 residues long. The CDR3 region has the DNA TGTGCCAGCAGCCCTGGGGACAGGTGGAACACTGAAGCTTTCTTT. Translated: CASSPGDRWNTEAFF. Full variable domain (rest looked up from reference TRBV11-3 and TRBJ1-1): EAGVVQSPRYKIIEKKQPVAFWCNPISGHNTLYWYLQNLGQGPELLIRYENEEAVDDSQLPKDRFSAERLKGVDSTLKIQPAELGDSAVYLCASSPGDRWNTEAFFGQGTRLTVV.

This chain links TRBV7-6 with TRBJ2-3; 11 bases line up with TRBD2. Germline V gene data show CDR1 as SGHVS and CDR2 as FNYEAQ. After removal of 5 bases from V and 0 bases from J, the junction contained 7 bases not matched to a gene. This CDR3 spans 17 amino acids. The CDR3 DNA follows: TGTGCCAGCAGCCTCCGGGCTAGCGGGGGGAGCACAGATACGCAGTATTTT. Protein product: CASSLRASGGSTDTQYF.

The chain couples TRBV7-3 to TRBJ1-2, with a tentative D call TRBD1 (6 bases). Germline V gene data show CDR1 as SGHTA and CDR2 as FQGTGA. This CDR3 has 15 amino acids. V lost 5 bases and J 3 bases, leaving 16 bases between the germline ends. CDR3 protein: CASSLEQGPYYGYTF. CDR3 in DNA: TGTGCCAGCAGCCTCGAACAGGGTCCCTACTATGGCTACACCTTC.

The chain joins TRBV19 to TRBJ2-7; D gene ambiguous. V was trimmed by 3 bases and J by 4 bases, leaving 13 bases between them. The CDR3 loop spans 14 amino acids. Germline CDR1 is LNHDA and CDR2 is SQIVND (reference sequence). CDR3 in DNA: TGTGCCAGTAGTATCGGAGCCGACCCGTACGAGCAGTACTTC. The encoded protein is CASSIGADPYEQYF.

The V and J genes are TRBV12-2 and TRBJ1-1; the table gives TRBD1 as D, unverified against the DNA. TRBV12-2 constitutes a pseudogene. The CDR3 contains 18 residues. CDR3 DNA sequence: TGTGCAAGTCGCTTAGCGCGGGTCAGGGGGTGGAGGAACACTGAAGCTTTCTTT. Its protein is CASRLARVRGWRNTEAFF.

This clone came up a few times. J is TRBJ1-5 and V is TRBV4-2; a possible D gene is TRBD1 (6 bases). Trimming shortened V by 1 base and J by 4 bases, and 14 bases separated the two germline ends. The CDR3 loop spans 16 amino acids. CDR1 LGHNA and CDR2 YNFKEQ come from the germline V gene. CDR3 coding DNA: TGTGCCAGCAGCCAAGGGGGGCAGGTTGGGAATCAGCCCCAGCATTTT. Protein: CASSQGGQVGNQPQHF.

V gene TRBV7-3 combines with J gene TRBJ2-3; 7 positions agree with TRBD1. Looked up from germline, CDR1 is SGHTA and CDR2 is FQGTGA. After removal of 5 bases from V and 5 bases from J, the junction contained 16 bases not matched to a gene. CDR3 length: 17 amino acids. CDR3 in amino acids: CASSQVGWGQQEDTQYF. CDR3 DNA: TGTGCCAGCAGCCAGGTTGGGTGGGGACAGCAGGAAGATACGCAGTATTTT.

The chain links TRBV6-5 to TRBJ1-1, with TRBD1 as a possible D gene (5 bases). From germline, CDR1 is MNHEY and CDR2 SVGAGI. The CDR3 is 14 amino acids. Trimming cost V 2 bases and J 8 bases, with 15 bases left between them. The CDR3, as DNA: TGTGCCAGCAGTTACAGCGGGGCGCGCGGAGAAGCTTTCTTT. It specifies CASSYSGARGEAFF.

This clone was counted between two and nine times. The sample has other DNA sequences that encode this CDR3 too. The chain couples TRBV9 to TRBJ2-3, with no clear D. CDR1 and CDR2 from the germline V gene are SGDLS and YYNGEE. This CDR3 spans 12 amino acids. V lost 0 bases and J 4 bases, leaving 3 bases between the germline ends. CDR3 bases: TGTGCCAGCAGCGTAGGAGCAGATACGCAGTATTTT. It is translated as CASSVGADTQYF.

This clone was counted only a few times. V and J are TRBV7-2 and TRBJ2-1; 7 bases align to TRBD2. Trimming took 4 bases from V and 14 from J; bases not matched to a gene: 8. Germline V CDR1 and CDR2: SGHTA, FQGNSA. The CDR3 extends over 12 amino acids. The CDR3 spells CASSYLARGEFF. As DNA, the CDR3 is TGTGCCAGCAGCTACCTAGCTCGGGGGGAGTTCTTC.

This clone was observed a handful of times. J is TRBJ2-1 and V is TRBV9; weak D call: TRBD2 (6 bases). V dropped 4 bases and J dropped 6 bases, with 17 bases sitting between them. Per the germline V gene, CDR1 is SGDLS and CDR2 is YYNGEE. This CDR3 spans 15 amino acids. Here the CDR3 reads CASSPRLGALNEQFF. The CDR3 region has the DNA TGTGCCAGCAGCCCCCGACTAGGAGCCCTCAATGAGCAGTTCTTC.

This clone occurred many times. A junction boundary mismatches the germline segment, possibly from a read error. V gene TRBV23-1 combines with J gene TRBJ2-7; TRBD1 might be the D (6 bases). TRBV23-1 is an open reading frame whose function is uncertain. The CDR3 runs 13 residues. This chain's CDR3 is CASSQSDRYFKDF. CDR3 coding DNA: TGCGCCAGCAGTCAATCGGACAGATACTTCAAGGACTTC.

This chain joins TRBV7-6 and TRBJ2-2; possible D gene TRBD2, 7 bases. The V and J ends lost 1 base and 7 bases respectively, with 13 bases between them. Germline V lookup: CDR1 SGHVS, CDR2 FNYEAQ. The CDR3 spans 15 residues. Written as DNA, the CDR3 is TGTGCCAGCAGCTTAGAGGGGGACTACCGCGGGGAGCTGTTTTTT. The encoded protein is CASSLEGDYRGELFF.

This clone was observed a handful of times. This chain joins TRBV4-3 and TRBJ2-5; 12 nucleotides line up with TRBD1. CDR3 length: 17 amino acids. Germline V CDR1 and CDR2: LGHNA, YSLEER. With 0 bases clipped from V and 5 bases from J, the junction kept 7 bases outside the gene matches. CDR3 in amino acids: CASSQDIGTGGDETQYF. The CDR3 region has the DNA TGCGCCAGCAGCCAAGATATCGGGACAGGGGGCGACGAGACCCAGTACTTC.

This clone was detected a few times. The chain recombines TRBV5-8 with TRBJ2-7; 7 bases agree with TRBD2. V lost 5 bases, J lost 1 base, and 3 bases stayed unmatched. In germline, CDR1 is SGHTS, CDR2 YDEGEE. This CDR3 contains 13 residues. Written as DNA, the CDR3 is TGTGCCAGCAGAGGAGCGGGGTCCTACGAGCAGTACTTC. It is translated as CASRGAGSYEQYF.

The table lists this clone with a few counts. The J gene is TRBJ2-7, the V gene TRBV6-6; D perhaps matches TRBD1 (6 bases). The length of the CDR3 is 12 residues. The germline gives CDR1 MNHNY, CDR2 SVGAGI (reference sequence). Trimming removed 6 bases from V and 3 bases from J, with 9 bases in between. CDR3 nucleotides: TGTGCCAGCAGAACAGGGAGCTACGAGCAGTACTTC. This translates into CASRTGSYEQYF.

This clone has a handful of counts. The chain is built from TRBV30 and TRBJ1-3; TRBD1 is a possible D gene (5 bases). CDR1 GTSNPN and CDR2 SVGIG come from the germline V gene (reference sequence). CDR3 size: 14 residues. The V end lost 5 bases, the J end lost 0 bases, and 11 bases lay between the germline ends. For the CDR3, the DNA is TGTGCCTGGGGACATGAGAGCTCTGGAAACACCATATATTTT. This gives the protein CAWGHESSGNTIYF.

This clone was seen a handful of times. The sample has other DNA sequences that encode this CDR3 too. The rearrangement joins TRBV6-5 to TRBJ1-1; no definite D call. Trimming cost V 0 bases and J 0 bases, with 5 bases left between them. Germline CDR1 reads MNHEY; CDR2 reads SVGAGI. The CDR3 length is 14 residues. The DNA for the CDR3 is TGTGCCAGCAGTTACTCCAGAATGAACACTGAAGCTTTCTTT. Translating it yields CASSYSRMNTEAFF.

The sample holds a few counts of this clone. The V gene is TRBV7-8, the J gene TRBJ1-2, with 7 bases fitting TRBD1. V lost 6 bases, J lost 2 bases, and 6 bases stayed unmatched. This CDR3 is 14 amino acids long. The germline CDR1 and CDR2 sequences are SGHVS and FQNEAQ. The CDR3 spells CASRDGQANYGYTF. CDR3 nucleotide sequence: TGTGCCAGCAGGGACGGACAGGCGAACTATGGCTACACCTTC.

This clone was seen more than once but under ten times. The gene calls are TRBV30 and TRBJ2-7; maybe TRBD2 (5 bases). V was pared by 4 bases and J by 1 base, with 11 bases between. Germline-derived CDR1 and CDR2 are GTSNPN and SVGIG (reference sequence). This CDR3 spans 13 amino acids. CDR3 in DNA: TGTGCCTGGAATCCCGGAGGATCCTACGAGCAGTACTTC. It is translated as CAWNPGGSYEQYF.

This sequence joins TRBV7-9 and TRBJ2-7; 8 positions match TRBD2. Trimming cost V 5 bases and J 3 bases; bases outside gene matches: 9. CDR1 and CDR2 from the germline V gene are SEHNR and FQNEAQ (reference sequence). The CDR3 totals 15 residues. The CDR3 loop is CASSTSWTSSYEQYF. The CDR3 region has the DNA TGTGCCAGCAGCACCTCGTGGACTAGCAGCTACGAGCAGTACTTC.

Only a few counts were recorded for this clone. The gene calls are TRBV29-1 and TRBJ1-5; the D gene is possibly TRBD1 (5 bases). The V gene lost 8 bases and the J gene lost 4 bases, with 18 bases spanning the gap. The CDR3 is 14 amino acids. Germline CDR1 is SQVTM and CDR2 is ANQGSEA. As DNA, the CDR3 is TGCAGCACTCGCACGGGGGGACCAAATCAGCCCCAGCATTTT. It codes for CSTRTGGPNQPQHF.

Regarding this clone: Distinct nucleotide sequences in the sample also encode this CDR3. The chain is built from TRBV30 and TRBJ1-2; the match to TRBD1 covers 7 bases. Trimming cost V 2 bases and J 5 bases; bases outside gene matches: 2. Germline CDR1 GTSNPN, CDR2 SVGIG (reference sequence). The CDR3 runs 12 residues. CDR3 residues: CAWSLQGYGYTF. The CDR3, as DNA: TGTGCCTGGAGTTTACAGGGGTATGGCTACACCTTC.

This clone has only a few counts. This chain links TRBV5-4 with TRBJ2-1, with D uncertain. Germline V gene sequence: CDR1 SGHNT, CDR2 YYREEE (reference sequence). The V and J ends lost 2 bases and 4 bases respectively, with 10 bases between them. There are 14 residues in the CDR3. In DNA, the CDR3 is TGTGCCAGCAGCTTATCGGGTCCGTACAATGAGCAGTTCTTC. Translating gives CASSLSGPYNEQFF.

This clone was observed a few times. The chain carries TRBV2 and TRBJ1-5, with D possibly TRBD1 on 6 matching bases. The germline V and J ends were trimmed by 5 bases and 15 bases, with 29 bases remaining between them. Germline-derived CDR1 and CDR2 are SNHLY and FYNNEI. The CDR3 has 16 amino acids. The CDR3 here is CASSLGQGRNLSPTHF. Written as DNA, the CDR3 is TGTGCCAGCAGTCTAGGGCAGGGGAGAAACCTCAGCCCCACGCATTTT.